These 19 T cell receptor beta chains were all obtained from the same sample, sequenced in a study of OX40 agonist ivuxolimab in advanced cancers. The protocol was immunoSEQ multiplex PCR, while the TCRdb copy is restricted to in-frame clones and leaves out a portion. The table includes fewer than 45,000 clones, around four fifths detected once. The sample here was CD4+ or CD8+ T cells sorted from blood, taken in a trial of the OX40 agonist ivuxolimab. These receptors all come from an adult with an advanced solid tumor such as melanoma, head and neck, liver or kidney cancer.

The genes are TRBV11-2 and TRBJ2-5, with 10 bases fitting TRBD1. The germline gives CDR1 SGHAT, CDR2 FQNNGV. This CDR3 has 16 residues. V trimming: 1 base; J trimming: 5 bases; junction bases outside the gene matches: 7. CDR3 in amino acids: CASSLVYWTGGETQYF. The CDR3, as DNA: TGTGCCAGCAGCTTAGTTTACTGGACAGGGGGGGAGACCCAGTACTTC.

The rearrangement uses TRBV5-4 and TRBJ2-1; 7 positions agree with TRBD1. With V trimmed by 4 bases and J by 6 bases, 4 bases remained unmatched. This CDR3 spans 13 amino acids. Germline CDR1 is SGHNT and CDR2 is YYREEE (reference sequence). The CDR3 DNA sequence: TGTGCCAGCAGCGGCAGGGACAGCAATGAGCAGTTCTTC. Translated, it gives CASSGRDSNEQFF.

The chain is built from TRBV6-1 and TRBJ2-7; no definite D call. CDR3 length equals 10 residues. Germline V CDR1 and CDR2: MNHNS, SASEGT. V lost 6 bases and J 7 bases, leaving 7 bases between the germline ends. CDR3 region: CASSDWEQYF. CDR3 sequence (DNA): TGTGCCAGCAGCGATTGGGAGCAGTACTTC.

The CDR3 DNA is TGTGCCAGCAGCTTAACTAGCGGGAGGGAGGTGACAGATACGCAGTATTTT. Translating gives CASSLTSGREVTDTQYF. The gene calls are TRBV7-9 and TRBJ2-3; 13 positions match TRBD2. The length of the CDR3 is 17 residues. Germline lookup yields CDR1 SEHNR and CDR2 FQNEAQ (reference sequence). Germline trimming cut 2 bases from V and 3 bases from J; bases unmatched to any gene: 5.

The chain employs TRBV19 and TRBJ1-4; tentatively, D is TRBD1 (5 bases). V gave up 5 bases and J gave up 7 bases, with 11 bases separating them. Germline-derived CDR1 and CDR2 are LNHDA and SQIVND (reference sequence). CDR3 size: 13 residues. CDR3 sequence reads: CASSSGGREKLFF. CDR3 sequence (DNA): TGTGCCAGTAGTTCTGGGGGTCGTGAAAAACTGTTTTTT.

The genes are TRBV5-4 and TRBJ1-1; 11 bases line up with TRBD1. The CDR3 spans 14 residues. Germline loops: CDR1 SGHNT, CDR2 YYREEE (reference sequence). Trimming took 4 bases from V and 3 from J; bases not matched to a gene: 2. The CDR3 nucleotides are TGTGCCAGCAGCCAGGGACAGGGGGACACTGAAGCTTTCTTT. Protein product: CASSQGQGDTEAFF.

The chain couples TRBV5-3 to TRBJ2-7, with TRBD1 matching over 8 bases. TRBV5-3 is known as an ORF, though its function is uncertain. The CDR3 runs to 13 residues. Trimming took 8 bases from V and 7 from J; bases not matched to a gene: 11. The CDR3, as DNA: TGTGCCAGCAGGGGACAGGCCGGTGGAGAGCAGTACTTC. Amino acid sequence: CASRGQAGGEQYF.

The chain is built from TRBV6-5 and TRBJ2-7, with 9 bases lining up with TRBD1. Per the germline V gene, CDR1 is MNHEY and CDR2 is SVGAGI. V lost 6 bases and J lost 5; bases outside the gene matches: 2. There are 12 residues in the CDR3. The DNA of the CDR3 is TGTGCCAGCAGACAGGGGGCTAACGAGCAGTACTTC. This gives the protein CASRQGANEQYF.

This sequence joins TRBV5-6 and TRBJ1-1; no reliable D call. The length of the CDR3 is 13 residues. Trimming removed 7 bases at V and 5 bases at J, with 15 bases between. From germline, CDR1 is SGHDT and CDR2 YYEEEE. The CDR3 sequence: CASAGEGGTEAFF. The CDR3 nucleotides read TGTGCCAGCGCCGGGGAGGGCGGGACTGAAGCTTTCTTT.

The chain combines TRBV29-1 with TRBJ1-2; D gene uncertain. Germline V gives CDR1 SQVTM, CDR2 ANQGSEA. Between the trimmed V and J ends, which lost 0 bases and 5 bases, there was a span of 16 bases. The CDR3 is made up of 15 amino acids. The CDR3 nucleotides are TGCAGCGTTGAAGATCGGGTTGAAATAGGGTATGGCTACACCTTC. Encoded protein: CSVEDRVEIGYGYTF.

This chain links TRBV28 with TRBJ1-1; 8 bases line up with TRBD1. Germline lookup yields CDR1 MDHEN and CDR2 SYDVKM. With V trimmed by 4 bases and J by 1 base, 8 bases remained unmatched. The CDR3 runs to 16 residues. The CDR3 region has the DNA TGTGCCAGCAGTTCGGGACAGGTAACGGGGAACACTGAAGCTTTCTTT. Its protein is CASSSGQVTGNTEAFF.

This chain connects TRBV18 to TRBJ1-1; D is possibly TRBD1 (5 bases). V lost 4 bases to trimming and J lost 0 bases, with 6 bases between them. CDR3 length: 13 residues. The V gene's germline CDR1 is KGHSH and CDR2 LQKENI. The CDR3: CASSLQVNTEAFF. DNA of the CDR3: TGTGCCAGCTCACTACAGGTGAACACTGAAGCTTTCTTT.

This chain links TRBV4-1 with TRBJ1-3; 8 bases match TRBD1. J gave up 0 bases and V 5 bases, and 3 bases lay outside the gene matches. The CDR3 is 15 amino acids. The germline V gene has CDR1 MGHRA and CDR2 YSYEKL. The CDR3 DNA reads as TGCGCCAGCAGCAAAACAGGGGGCTCTGGAAACACCATATATTTT. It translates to CASSKTGGSGNTIYF.

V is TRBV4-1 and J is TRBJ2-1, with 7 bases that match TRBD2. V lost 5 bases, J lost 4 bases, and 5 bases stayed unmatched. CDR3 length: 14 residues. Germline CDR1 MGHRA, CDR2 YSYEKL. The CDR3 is CASSSREAYNEQFF. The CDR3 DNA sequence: TGCGCCAGCAGCTCCCGGGAGGCGTACAATGAGCAGTTCTTC.

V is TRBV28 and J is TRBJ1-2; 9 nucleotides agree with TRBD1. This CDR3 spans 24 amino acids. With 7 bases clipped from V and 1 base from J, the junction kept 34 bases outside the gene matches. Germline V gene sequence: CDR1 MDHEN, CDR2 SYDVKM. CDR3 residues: CASTLRSGSGQGKIVGRLNYGYTF. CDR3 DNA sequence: TGTGCCAGCACCCTAAGGTCGGGGTCGGGACAGGGTAAAATTGTGGGACGACTTAACTATGGCTACACCTTC.

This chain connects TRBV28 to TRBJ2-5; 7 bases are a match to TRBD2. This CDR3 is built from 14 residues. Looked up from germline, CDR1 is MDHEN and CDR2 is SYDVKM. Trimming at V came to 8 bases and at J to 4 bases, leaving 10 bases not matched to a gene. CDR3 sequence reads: CASWGGSSGETQYF. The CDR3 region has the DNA TGTGCCAGCTGGGGGGGGAGTTCGGGAGAGACCCAGTACTTC. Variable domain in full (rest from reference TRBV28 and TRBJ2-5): DVKVTQSSRYLVKRTGEKVFLECVQDMDHENMFWYRQDPGLGLRLIYFSYDVKMKEKGDIPEGYSVSREKKERFSLILESASTNQTSMYLCASWGGSSGETQYFGPGTRLLVL.

The CDR3 region has the DNA TGTGCCAGCAGCTGGGGGACAGCGTCCTACGAGCAGTACTTC. Its protein product is CASSWGTASYEQYF. The V call is TRBV6-6, the J call TRBJ2-7; 7 bases are a match to TRBD1. The CDR3 contains 14 residues. V lost 6 bases to trimming and J lost 1 base; unmatched junction nucleotides: 6. The V gene's germline CDR1 is MNHNY and CDR2 SVGAGI (reference sequence).

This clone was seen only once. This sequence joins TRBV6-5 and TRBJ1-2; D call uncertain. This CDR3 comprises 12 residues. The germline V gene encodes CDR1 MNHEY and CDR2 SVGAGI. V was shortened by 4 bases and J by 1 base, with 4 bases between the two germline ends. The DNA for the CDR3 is TGTGCCAGCAGTTCTGATAACTATGGCTACACCTTC. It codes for CASSSDNYGYTF.

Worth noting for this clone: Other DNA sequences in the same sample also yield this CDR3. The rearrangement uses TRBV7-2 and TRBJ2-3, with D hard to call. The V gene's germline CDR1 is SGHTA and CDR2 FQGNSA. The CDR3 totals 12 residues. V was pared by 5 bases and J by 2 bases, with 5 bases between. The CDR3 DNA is TGTGCCAGCAGCCCGTACACAGATACGCAGTATTTT. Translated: CASSPYTDTQYF.